This paragraph covers one TCR beta chain sequence. The data belong to a study of blood T cell repertoires in COVID-19. CDR1 and CDR2 from the germline V gene are MNHEY and SMNVEV (reference sequence). Trimming shortened V by 3 bases and J by 3 bases, and 12 bases separated the two germline ends. The CDR3 is made up of 14 amino acids. Study processing details: Amplifying reference gene primers gave estimates of nucleated cell counts. Measured with immunoSEQ multiplex PCR; TCRdb has only the in-frame clones, and not every one. The DNA was the basis for D and trimming; V, J and clone size are from that table. This sample has some 200,000 clones, with around nine tenths found just once.

The rearrangement joins TRBV27 to TRBJ2-7, with TRBD1 as a possible D gene (6 bases). Sequencing input: peripheral blood. The clonotype originates from a man between 18 and 29 years old with active or convalescent COVID-19. CDR3 sequence (DNA): TGTGCCAGCAGTTTGGATGGACAGTACTACGAGCAGTACTTC. It specifies CASSLDGQYYEQYF.